A single sample gave rise to the 10 T cell receptor beta chains below, sequenced in a study of regulatory T cells in long-lasting Graves disease. Building the TCR beta libraries relied on iRepertoire HTBI primers, and CDR3 regions underwent Arm-PCR. From the multiplex PCR reads, TCRdb called clonotypes with MiXCR, one entry per CDR3 protein. The sample holds more than 400,000 distinct CDR3 sequences, 16% seen once. As for time point: newly diagnosed GD, antithyroid drugs for less than 3 months. The TCR library was made from RNA extracted from PBMCs. The same data also went into a second study, on T cells in Graves' hyperthyroidism and ophthalmopathy.

Sample: peripheral blood mononuclear cells (PBMCs), taken at new diagnosis, from a patient treated with antithyroid drugs. The receptor source for this set is a woman aged 30 to 39 with Graves disease.

In this sample, this clonotype turned up a few times. A read error may produce the germline difference seen at one junction end. The V gene is TRBV27, the J gene TRBJ2-3, with 9 bases matching TRBD2. TRBJ2-7 matches the DNA end more closely, so the J call is doubtful. CDR1 and CDR2 from the germline V gene are MNHEY and SMNVEV (reference sequence). The CDR3 length is 14 residues. In DNA, the CDR3 is TGTGCCAGCGGTTTAGCGGGAGCATCCTACGAGCAGTACTTC. Its translation: CASGLAGASYEQYF.

This clonotype appeared a few times. The CDR3 region has the DNA TGTGCCAGCAGCCCGCGGGGGACAGGGGGGTTTGCTTTCTTT. It encodes CASSPRGTGGFAFF. The V call is TRBV14, the J call TRBJ1-1; 11 bases line up with TRBD1. The CDR3 loop spans 14 amino acids. Germline V lookup: CDR1 SGHDN, CDR2 FVKESK. J gave up 11 bases and V 4 bases, and 9 bases lay outside the gene matches.

This clonotype showed up many times. The genes are TRBV11-2 and TRBJ2-7, with 7 bases fitting TRBD1. This CDR3 spans 15 amino acids. V dropped 4 bases and J dropped 4; count of bases not matched to a gene: 10. Germline V CDR1 and CDR2: SGHAT, FQNNGV. CDR3 nucleotides: TGTGCCAGCAGCTCAAAACACAGGGGAGATTACGAGCAGTACTTC. Residues: CASSSKHRGDYEQYF. The full variable domain, in which reference TRBV11-2 and TRBJ2-7 provide the parts outside the CDR3, is EAGVAQSPRYKIIEKRQSVAFWCNPISGHATLYWYQQILGQGPKLLIQFQNNGVVDDSQLPKDRFSAERLKGVDSTLKIQPAKLEDSAVYLCASSSKHRGDYEQYFGPGTRLTVT.

This clonotype was counted between two and nine times. The chain is built from TRBV19 and TRBJ2-2; weak D call: TRBD2 (6 bases). CDR1 LNHDA and CDR2 SQIVND come from the germline V gene (reference sequence). With 5 bases removed from V and 4 bases from J, the gap between germline ends came to 14 bases. The CDR3 loop spans 15 amino acids. Written as DNA, the CDR3 is TGTGCCAGTAGTGGAGGGGACTTATTCACCGGGGAGCTGTTTTTT. It translates to CASSGGDLFTGELFF.

This clonotype showed up many times. This sequence joins TRBV14 and TRBJ1-2; the match to TRBD1 covers 11 bases. The CDR3 is 14 amino acids. The germline CDR1 and CDR2 sequences are SGHDN and FVKESK. The trim removed 4 bases at V and 8 bases at J, leaving 6 bases unmatched. The CDR3 region has the DNA TGTGCCAGCAGCCGAGGGACAGGGGGGTTCGGCTACACCTTC. Its protein is CASSRGTGGFGYTF.

This clonotype has more than one count but fewer than ten. The CDR3 DNA sequence: TGTGCCAGCAGCGTAAATAAGTGGGGGCAAGAGACCCAGTACTTC. It is translated as CASSVNKWGQETQYF. The rearrangement uses TRBV9 and TRBJ2-5; D assignment may be TRBD1 or TRBD2 (5 bases each). The germline gives CDR1 SGDLS, CDR2 YYNGEE. The V end lost 1 base, the J end lost 2 bases, and 12 bases lay between the germline ends. The CDR3 runs to 15 residues.

This clonotype was found many times. The chain joins TRBV27 to TRBJ2-1, with 9 positions matching TRBD2. The CDR3 spans 15 residues. The V gene's germline CDR1 is MNHEY and CDR2 SMNVEV (reference sequence). V lost 5 bases and J lost 3; bases outside the gene matches: 5. The CDR3 DNA reads as TGTGCCAGCAGTAGTAGCGGGAGTTACTACAATGAGCAGTTCTTC. Translating it yields CASSSSGSYYNEQFF.

This clonotype was seen repeatedly, ten times or more. In DNA, the CDR3 is TGTGCCAGCAGTTGGCGGGAGTCCGACGAGCAGTACTTC. Translated: CASSWRESDEQYF. The chain is built from TRBV12-3 or TRBV12-4 and TRBJ2-7; 7 bases match TRBD2. V shed 4 bases and J 5 bases; nucleotides not matched to a gene: 5. CDR3 size: 13 residues.

To note about this clonotype: A much more abundant neighbour one base away suggests this may be a read error. Likely a read error: the CDR3 ends without its conserved phenylalanine or tryptophan. The chain has TRBV24-1 and TRBJ2-1; D is possibly TRBD2 (6 bases). This CDR3 is built from 13 residues. Deletions cut 5 bases from V and 13 bases from J, with 17 bases between. The germline V gene encodes CDR1 KGHDR and CDR2 SFDVKD. The CDR3 sequence: CATSVNRLGIQFL. For the CDR3, the DNA is TGTGCCACCAGTGTTAACCGACTAGGGATTCAGTTCCTC.

The chain recombines TRBV15 with TRBJ2-7, with D possibly TRBD2 on 6 matching bases. Trimming took 8 bases from V and 0 from J, leaving 14 bases between them. Per germline, CDR1 LNHNV and CDR2 YYDKDF (reference sequence). The CDR3 spans 14 residues. The CDR3 is CATAPGGTSYEQYF. For the CDR3, the DNA is TGTGCCACCGCCCCTGGAGGGACCTCCTACGAGCAGTACTTC.